This T cell receptor (beta chain) was identified during a study of T-cell reconstitution after alpha-beta-depleted transplantation in children. Unique molecular identifiers tagged the TCRbeta library. TCRdb re-called the PCR reads with MiXCR, one entry per CDR3 protein. In the table there are roughly 120,000 distinct CDR3 sequences, 10% of which are singletons. This sample comprised PBMCs from the stem cell graft donor, obtained from the stem cell graft. This receptor was identified in a human donor who donated a stem cell graft to a child with acute lymphoblastic leukemia.

CDR3 nucleotides: TGTGCCAGCAGGATAGGGGTAATGAACACTGAAGCTTTCTTT. This sequence encodes CASRIGVMNTEAFF. The rearrangement joins TRBV6-1 to TRBJ1-1; D is possibly TRBD1 (5 bases). Germline CDR1 reads MNHNS; CDR2 reads SASEGT. V gave up 6 bases and J gave up 0 bases, with 11 bases separating them. This CDR3 has 14 amino acids.